Below are 31 T cell receptor beta chains sequenced from a single sample in a study of blood T cell repertoires in COVID-19. Profiled with immunoSEQ multiplex PCR; TCRdb holds only in-frame clones, not every one. The sample comprises 150,000 to 200,000 clones, 80% to 85% of which are singletons, and 7.5% rests with the top ten. Material: PBMCs or T cells enriched from blood (not recorded which). The receptors come from a man in his forties or fifties who had recovered from COVID-19.

This chain links TRBV9 with TRBJ2-2; tentatively, D is TRBD2 (5 bases). Germline CDR1 reads SGDLS; CDR2 reads YYNGEE. V lost 0 bases and J 0 bases, leaving 9 bases between the germline ends. CDR3 size: 16 residues. DNA of the CDR3: TGTGCCAGCAGCGTAGGTCGGCGGGCGAACACCGGGGAGCTGTTTTTT. As protein: CASSVGRRANTGELFF.

This chain uses TRBV27 with TRBJ2-2; 16 bases line up with TRBD2. Germline values: CDR1 MNHEY, CDR2 SMNVEV (reference sequence). The CDR3 contains 16 residues. The ends lost 6 bases at V and 6 bases at J; junction bases unmatched: 4. The CDR3 nucleotides read TGTGCCAGCAGACAAGGGACTAGCGGGGGGGCCGGGGAGCTGTTTTTT. Protein sequence: CASRQGTSGGAGELFF.

This rearrangement joins TRBV28 to TRBJ2-5; 14 bases fit TRBD2. This CDR3 spans 21 amino acids. CDR1 and CDR2 from the germline V gene are MDHEN and SYDVKM. V shed 0 bases and J 1 base; nucleotides not matched to a gene: 13. Written as DNA, the CDR3 is TGTGCCAGCAGTTTATGGAGAACGTGGACTAGCGGGGGGCGTTCCCAAGAGACCCAGTACTTC. Translation gives CASSLWRTWTSGGRSQETQYF.

The chain has TRBV5-4 and TRBJ2-7; 8 bases match TRBD1. The CDR3 consists of 15 residues. In germline, CDR1 is SGHNT, CDR2 YYREEE (reference sequence). Trimming at V came to 4 bases and at J to 5 bases, leaving 11 bases not matched to a gene. The CDR3 nucleotides read TGTGCCAGCAGCCTCGACAGGGGCTGGAGGGACGAGCAGTACTTC. It specifies CASSLDRGWRDEQYF.

The J gene is TRBJ2-5, the V gene TRBV2; no reliable D call. The CDR3 loop spans 13 amino acids. Germline CDR1 SNHLY, CDR2 FYNNEI. The ends were cut back, 4 bases at V and 4 bases at J, with 10 bases in the middle. CDR3 nucleotides: TGTGCCAGCAGTGCTTCAGGTAGAGAGACCCAGTACTTC. As protein: CASSASGRETQYF.

This clone showed up just once. The chain uses TRBV3-1 (or the pseudogene TRBV3-2) and TRBJ2-7, with 9 bases identical to TRBD1. Trimming at V came to 4 bases and at J to 3 bases, leaving 7 bases not matched to a gene. The CDR3 covers 15 residues. CDR1 is LGHDT, CDR2 YNNKEL, per germline (reference sequence). CDR3 protein: CASSRPTGGFYEQYF. The CDR3, as DNA: TGTGCCAGCAGCCGCCCGACAGGGGGTTTCTACGAGCAGTACTTC.

V is TRBV19 and J is TRBJ1-4; D remains ambiguous. Trimming cost V 2 bases and J 4 bases, with 11 bases left between them. Germline V lookup: CDR1 LNHDA, CDR2 SQIVND (reference sequence). The CDR3 totals 15 residues. The CDR3 spells CASSILPGLNEKLFF. The CDR3 DNA reads TGTGCCAGTAGTATACTTCCAGGCCTTAATGAAAAACTGTTTTTT. Based on the CDR3 plus reference TRBV19 and TRBJ1-4, the full variable domain is DGGITQSPKYLFRKEGQNVTLSCEQNLNHDAMYWYRQDPGQGLRLIYYSQIVNDFQKGDIAEGYSVSREKKESFPLTVTSAQKNPTAFYLCASSILPGLNEKLFFGSGTQLSVL.

This clone was detected a few times. This chain uses TRBV4-2 with TRBJ1-2; TRBD1 matches at 8 bases. The CDR3 extends over 14 amino acids. Germline CDR1 LGHNA, CDR2 YNFKEQ. Germline trimming cut 6 bases from V and 5 bases from J; bases unmatched to any gene: 8. The CDR3 here is CASSPGQDLYGYTF. CDR3 nucleotide sequence: TGTGCCAGCAGTCCGGGACAGGACTTATATGGCTACACCTTC.

This clone was detected a few times. The V gene is TRBV4-1, the J gene TRBJ1-2, with TRBD1 matching over 9 bases. The CDR3 spans 17 residues. Germline V lookup: CDR1 MGHRA, CDR2 YSYEKL. The J segment lost 6 bases and the V segment lost 3 bases, leaving 14 bases of the junction unmatched. DNA for the CDR3: TGCGCCAGCAGCCACCGGGACAGGGTGGCACAATCGGATGGCTACACCTTC. Translated, it gives CASSHRDRVAQSDGYTF.

This chain joins TRBV5-1 and TRBJ1-1; D possibly corresponds to TRBD1 (6 bases). Germline V CDR1 and CDR2: SGHRS, YFSETQ. V dropped 4 bases and J dropped 6 bases, with 16 bases sitting between them. This CDR3 contains 14 residues. The chain's CDR3 is CASSIGQPVAEAFF. In DNA form, the CDR3 reads TGCGCCAGCAGCATCGGACAGCCGGTAGCTGAAGCTTTCTTT.

The chain links TRBV28 to TRBJ1-1; D ambiguous. Germline loops: CDR1 MDHEN, CDR2 SYDVKM. Trimming pared 6 bases from V and 5 bases from J, leaving 7 bases between. The CDR3 runs 11 residues. The CDR3 DNA reads TGTGCCAGCAGCCTCTCGACTGAAGCTTTCTTT. It yields the protein CASSLSTEAFF.

The rearrangement links TRBV5-1 to TRBJ2-7; TRBD1 matches at 9 bases. CDR3 length: 15 amino acids. Trimming took 4 bases from V and 1 from J; bases not matched to a gene: 6. The germline V gene has CDR1 SGHRS and CDR2 YFSETQ. The CDR3 is CASSGSTGGSYEQYF. DNA of the CDR3: TGCGCCAGCAGCGGATCGACAGGGGGTTCCTACGAGCAGTACTTC.

In its sample, this clone was seen a few times. This sequence joins TRBV2 and TRBJ1-4; 10 bases are a match to TRBD1. The CDR3 runs to 14 residues. V dropped 5 bases and J dropped 10; count of bases not matched to a gene: 7. Germline V gene lookup returns CDR1 SNHLY and CDR2 FYNNEI. CDR3 in DNA: TGTGCCAGCAGTCCAGGGGACAGGGGAGGAAAACTGTTTTTT. Amino acid sequence: CASSPGDRGGKLFF. The whole variable domain, remainder taken from reference TRBV2 and TRBJ1-4, is EPEVTQTPSHQVTQMGQEVILRCVPISNHLYFYWYRQILGQKVEFLVSFYNNEISEKSEIFDDQFSVERPDGSNFTLKIRSTKLEDSAMYFCASSPGDRGGKLFFGSGTQLSVL.

This clone occurred a few times. The V and J genes are TRBV10-2 and TRBJ1-2; D is ambiguous. CDR3 length: 12 amino acids. Trimming cost V 6 bases and J 4 bases, with 9 bases left between them. CDR1 and CDR2 (germline): WSHSY, SAAADI. CDR3 nucleotides: TGCGCCAGCAGAACGGACTCCTATGGCTACACCTTC. Its translation is CASRTDSYGYTF.

This clone was observed a few times. This rearrangement joins TRBV7-5 to TRBJ2-3; TRBD2, as called in the table, went unchecked against the DNA. TRBV7-5 is a pseudogene segment. This CDR3 is built from 19 residues. The chain's CDR3 is CARSLDSSGGASVWDTQYF. Here the CDR3 DNA reads TGTGCCAGAAGCTTAGACTCTAGCGGGGGGGCGTCTGTGTGGGATACGCAGTATTTT.

Details on this clone: One end of the junction is discordant with germline, which a read error may explain. The chain employs TRBV3-1 (or the pseudogene TRBV3-2) and TRBJ1-1; no firm D call. CDR3 length: 13 amino acids. Germline loops: CDR1 LGHDT, CDR2 YNNKEL (reference sequence). CDR3 in amino acids: CASSLAGNPEAFF. The DNA of the CDR3 is TGTGCCAGCAGCCTTGCGGGGAACCCTGAAGCTTTCTTT.

This clone was counted only a few times. The rearrangement links TRBV4-1 to TRBJ2-1, with 9 bases lining up with TRBD2. The V gene's germline CDR1 is MGHRA and CDR2 YSYEKL. Trimming at V came to 4 bases and at J to 6 bases, leaving 13 bases not matched to a gene. The CDR3 has 17 residues. CDR3 DNA: TGCGCCAGCAGCCCAGGAATTAGGCGGGGGGGACCCAATGAGCAGTTCTTC. Protein sequence: CASSPGIRRGGPNEQFF.

J is TRBJ2-1 and V is TRBV5-1, with TRBD1 matching over 10 bases. The CDR3 consists of 12 residues. With 3 bases clipped from V and 10 bases from J, the junction kept 1 base outside the gene matches. CDR1 SGHRS and CDR2 YFSETQ come from the germline V gene. The CDR3 nucleotides read TGCGCCAGCAGCTCGACAGGGGGCGAGCAGTTCTTC. Protein product: CASSSTGGEQFF.

This clone appeared a single time. As DNA, the CDR3 is TGTGCCACCAGCAGAGATCATGGCAATTCTAACTATGGCTACACCTTC. Its protein product is CATSRDHGNSNYGYTF. The J gene is TRBJ1-2, the V gene TRBV15, with D unclear. The germline V and J ends were trimmed by 0 bases and 0 bases, with 11 bases remaining between them. This CDR3 is 16 amino acids long. CDR1 and CDR2 (germline): LNHNV, YYDKDF (reference sequence).

The rearrangement joins TRBV10-3 to TRBJ2-1; 14 bases are shared with TRBD2. Trimming cost V 4 bases and J 8 bases; bases outside gene matches: 22. The CDR3 covers 21 residues. Per germline, CDR1 ENHRY and CDR2 SYGVKD. CDR3 in amino acids: CAISGRQGLKTSGGAGHEQFF. The CDR3 DNA reads TGTGCCATCAGTGGGAGACAGGGACTTAAGACTAGCGGGGGGGCCGGGCATGAGCAGTTCTTC.

The chain uses TRBV30 and TRBJ2-2; a weak D match, TRBD2 (5 bases). The germline V gene has CDR1 GTSNPN and CDR2 SVGIG (reference sequence). V was pared by 4 bases and J by 4 bases, with 16 bases between. The CDR3 length is 15 residues. CDR3 in DNA: TGTGCCTGGAAAGAGGGCGCGGATCGCACCGGGGAGCTGTTTTTT. Its protein is CAWKEGADRTGELFF. The full variable domain, its missing parts supplied by reference TRBV30 and TRBJ2-2, is SQTIHQWPATLVQPVGSPLSLECTVEGTSNPNLYWYRQAAGRGLQLLFYSVGIGQISSEVPQNLSASRPQDRQFILSSKKLLLSDSGFYLCAWKEGADRTGELFFGEGSRLTVL.

The chain combines TRBV30 with TRBJ2-1, with 10 bases identical to TRBD2. This CDR3 comprises 14 residues. The germline V gene encodes CDR1 GTSNPN and CDR2 SVGIG (reference sequence). J lost 9 bases, V lost 1 base, and 6 bases had no gene match. CDR3 sequence: CAWSGQRGGSEQFF. In nucleotides, the CDR3 is TGTGCCTGGAGTGGCCAGCGGGGGGGCAGTGAGCAGTTCTTC.

This chain links TRBV30 with TRBJ1-2; 10 bases are a match to TRBD1. Germline V gives CDR1 GTSNPN, CDR2 SVGIG (reference sequence). Trimming cost V 0 bases and J 3 bases; bases outside gene matches: 4. The CDR3 is 15 residues long. CDR3 DNA: TGTGCCTGGAGTGTAGGGACAGGGGCCCACTATGGCTACACCTTC. It codes for CAWSVGTGAHYGYTF.

This chain links TRBV5-4 with TRBJ2-3, with 13 nucleotides matching TRBD2. This CDR3 has 16 residues. Germline V gene sequence: CDR1 SGHNT, CDR2 YYREEE (reference sequence). V gave up 4 bases and J gave up 6 bases; unmatched junction bases: 8. In nucleotides, the CDR3 is TGTGCCAGCAGCCTGTGGACTAGCGGGGGCGTTGATACGCAGTATTTT. This encodes CASSLWTSGGVDTQYF.

The J gene is TRBJ1-2, the V gene TRBV19, with D possibly TRBD1 on 5 matching bases. The CDR3 has 14 amino acids. CDR1 and CDR2 (germline): LNHDA, SQIVND (reference sequence). Trimming stripped 7 bases from V and 7 bases from J, with 19 bases between. CDR3 amino acids: CASTTRGGESGYTF. CDR3 nucleotide sequence: TGTGCCAGTACAACTCGGGGGGGTGAGTCTGGCTACACCTTC. Full variable domain (missing parts from reference TRBV19 and TRBJ1-2): DGGITQSPKYLFRKEGQNVTLSCEQNLNHDAMYWYRQDPGQGLRLIYYSQIVNDFQKGDIAEGYSVSREKKESFPLTVTSAQKNPTAFYLCASTTRGGESGYTFGSGTRLTVV.

The J gene is TRBJ2-5, the V gene TRBV7-9; 9 nucleotides match TRBD2. CDR3 length equals 16 residues. CDR1 SEHNR and CDR2 FQNEAQ come from the germline V gene (reference sequence). V lost 2 bases to trimming and J lost 0 bases; unmatched junction nucleotides: 4. The CDR3 bases are TGTGCCAGCAGCTTATCCCCTAGCGGGGACCAAGAGACCCAGTACTTC. As protein: CASSLSPSGDQETQYF.

The V call is TRBV19, the J call TRBJ1-1; possibly TRBD1 for D (6 bases). CDR1 is LNHDA, CDR2 SQIVND, per germline (reference sequence). Between the trimmed V and J ends, which lost 5 bases and 1 base, there was a span of 11 bases. The CDR3 consists of 14 residues. The CDR3 region has the DNA TGTGCCAGTAGTCCCCCGACAGGGAACACTGAAGCTTTCTTT. It codes for CASSPPTGNTEAFF. Drawing the rest from reference TRBV19 and TRBJ1-1, the complete variable domain is DGGITQSPKYLFRKEGQNVTLSCEQNLNHDAMYWYRQDPGQGLRLIYYSQIVNDFQKGDIAEGYSVSREKKESFPLTVTSAQKNPTAFYLCASSPPTGNTEAFFGQGTRLTVV.

V and J are TRBV29-1 and TRBJ1-1, with TRBD1 as a possible D gene (5 bases). This CDR3 has 15 amino acids. V was trimmed by 4 bases and J by 0 bases, leaving 15 bases between them. The germline V gene has CDR1 SQVTM and CDR2 ANQGSEA. This CDR3 is CSVVLGGSLNTEAFF. The CDR3, as DNA: TGCAGCGTTGTGCTCGGGGGATCGCTGAACACTGAAGCTTTCTTT.

The CDR3 DNA is TGTGCCAGCAGCCCGGGACAGGGGGCGGTGGGAGCTTTCTTT. Residues: CASSPGQGAVGAFF. The V gene is TRBV7-2, the J gene TRBJ1-1; 12 nucleotides agree with TRBD1. With 5 bases clipped from V and 10 bases from J, the junction kept 8 bases outside the gene matches. The germline CDR1 and CDR2 sequences are SGHTA and FQGNSA. CDR3 size: 14 residues.

This clone is a singleton in its sample. The genes are TRBV2 and TRBJ2-7; 9 bases map to TRBD1. The CDR3 extends over 13 amino acids. Germline CDR1 reads SNHLY; CDR2 reads FYNNEI. V was clipped by 6 bases and J by 4 bases; unmatched bases: 4. The CDR3 DNA reads TGTGCCAGCAGATTGACAGGGGGGTACGAGCAGTACTTC. This translates into CASRLTGGYEQYF.

The rearrangement links TRBV6-5 to TRBJ2-7; 9 bases are shared with TRBD1. This CDR3 contains 15 residues. Germline CDR1 and CDR2: MNHEY and SVGAGI. V lost 7 bases to trimming and J lost 3 bases; unmatched junction nucleotides: 10. CDR3 residues: CASIASGTGNYEQYF. CDR3 DNA: TGTGCCAGCATTGCGTCCGGGACAGGGAACTACGAGCAGTACTTC.